Listed here is a single TCR beta chain. Being one base from a much bigger clone, this may be a read error. Time point defined: newly diagnosed GD, antithyroid drugs for less than 3 months. Extracted PBMC RNA gave rise to the TCR library. American Thyroid Association guidelines defined Graves' disease diagnosis. A nine-milliliter sample of peripheral blood was drawn into EDTA tubes. The data were obtained in a study of regulatory T cells in long-lasting Graves disease. Germline values: CDR1 MNHNS, CDR2 SASEGT. V lost 8 bases to trimming and J lost 1 base; unmatched junction nucleotides: 10. The CDR3 spans 15 residues. Arm-PCR of CDR3 regions and iRepertoire HTBI primers were used to build TCR beta libraries. TCRdb re-analysed the multiplex PCR reads in MiXCR, keeping a single row per CDR3 protein. The data contain around 470,000 distinct CDR3 sequences, less than 15% of them singletons. In addition, the sample was reused for a study of T cells in Graves' hyperthyroidism and ophthalmopathy. That report notes: Most thyroid clonotypes with frequency above 0.001 were detected in blood.

Sequenced material: peripheral blood mononuclear cells (PBMCs), taken at new diagnosis, from a patient treated with antithyroid drugs. This clonotype originated in a woman aged 45-60 years with Graves disease. The rearrangement links TRBV6-1 to TRBJ1-1, with TRBD1 identical over 7 bases. The CDR3 spells CASGAQGQSNTEAFF. For the CDR3, the DNA is TGTGCCAGCGGTGCCCAGGGACAGTCGAACACTGAAGCTTTCTTT.